This T cell receptor beta chain was captured in a study of OX40 agonist ivuxolimab in advanced cancers. On the study more broadly: Among those enrolled, mean age was 60 years (range about 20 to 79) and less than 90% were male.

Findings of the study overall: Low normalized T-cell clonal expansion was additionally recorded for some nonresponders. The study found that CD8+ T cells averaged more expanded clones than CD4+.

A word on this clone: The antigen remains undetermined.

Autoimmune disease history or systemic immunosuppression disqualified patients. The CDR3 is made up of 15 amino acids. Looked up from germline, CDR1 is SGHKS and CDR2 is YYEKEE (reference sequence). V lost 2 bases, J lost 4 bases, and 3 bases stayed unmatched. Assay: immunoSEQ multiplex PCR; the TCRdb copy retains only in-frame clones and omits some. This sample carries roughly 32,000 clones, 85% to 95% of them seen once, and the ten largest clones take around 3.9%. The chain couples TRBV5-5 to TRBJ2-3, with TRBD1 matching 11 bases. Sample: CD4+ or CD8+ T cells sorted from blood, taken in a trial of the OX40 agonist ivuxolimab. This TCR came from an adult with an advanced solid tumor such as melanoma, head and neck, liver or kidney cancer. The CDR3 sequence: CASSFGQGAPDTQYF. The CDR3 DNA is TGTGCCAGCAGCTTCGGACAGGGGGCTCCAGATACGCAGTATTTT. Using reference TRBV5-5 and TRBJ2-3 for the parts outside the CDR3, the full variable domain is DAGVTQSPTHLIKTRGQQVTLRCSPISGHKSVSWYQQVLGQGPQFIFQYYEKEERGRGNFPDRFSARQFPNYSSELNVNALLLGDSALYLCASSFGQGAPDTQYFGPGTRLTVL.